These T cell receptor beta chains were read from a single sample in a study of T cell responses to AZD1222 COVID-19 vaccine. Sequencing was performed with immunoSEQ multiplex PCR; in TCRdb, only in-frame clones are kept and a portion is missing. The data hold approximately 160,000 clones, with 90% observed a single time. Sequencing used peripheral blood, obtained on day 0 of AZD1222 vaccination. The receptors stem from an adult in good health. The CDR3 runs from the conserved cysteine through the conserved F or W.

TRBV25-1	TRBJ2-1	15	CASSEFDRGSDEQFF
TRBV6-6	TRBJ1-6	13	CASSHPPGAPLHF
TRBV4-3	TRBJ1-4	17	CASSQDYSGATIEKLFF
TRBV4-1	TRBJ1-1	15	CASSRIRGQNTEAFF
TRBV13	TRBJ1-1	14	CASSTTDRGYEAFF
TRBV6-5	TRBJ1-4	14	CASSRQDINEKLFF
TRBV19	TRBJ1-2	13	CASSPRDAYRYTF
TRBV27	TRBJ1-2	14	CASSLSGGGGGYTF
TRBV7-2	TRBJ2-1	16	CASSLARAGRGHEQFF
TRBV19	TRBJ1-2	12	CASSTGLGGYTF
TRBV6-1	TRBJ1-6	14	CASSEGQGASPLHF
TRBV7-9	TRBJ2-7	15	CASSLTTGSTMEQYF
TRBV27	TRBJ1-5	9	CASSFRVLF
TRBV28	TRBJ1-1	11	CAADGNTEAFF
TRBV23-1	TRBJ1-1	16	CASSQSYQGMNTEAFF
TRBV15	TRBJ1-3	15	CATSRDLGRGNTIYF
TRBV4-3	TRBJ2-1	13	CASSRNRDREQFF
TRBV6-5	TRBJ1-5	14	CASSFRVGNQPQHF
TRBV10-3	TRBJ2-2	17	CAISESITTDNTGELFF
TRBV28	TRBJ2-3	14	CASSLWGVTDTQYF
TRBV5-1	TRBJ2-3	15	CASSRGSGEVDTQYF
TRBV4-1	TRBJ2-3	15	CASSQQPMTTDTQYF
TRBV5-6	TRBJ2-2	14	CASSLSGDVGELFF
TRBV27	TRBJ1-6	17	CASSAKAPQGINSPLHF
TRBV11-2	TRBJ1-1	13	CASSHVGNTEAFF
TRBV19	TRBJ2-3	10	CATWEDTQYF
TRBV5-1	TRBJ2-7	15	CASSFQSRGGYEQYF
TRBV6-5	TRBJ2-5	15	CASSYSNPIGETQYF
TRBV6-5	TRBJ1-3	14	CASGRLGTGNTIYF
TRBV10-3	TRBJ1-3	18	CAISGTGGTYLSGNTIYF
TRBV4-1	TRBJ2-3	15	CASSLGGAVTDTQYF
TRBV7-9	TRBJ1-4	14	CASSSRTGGEKLFF
TRBV10-2	TRBJ2-3	14	CASSPDRATDTQYF
TRBV12-3/TRBV12-4	TRBJ1-1	13	CASRVSARTEAFF
TRBV6-6	TRBJ1-4	15	CASSYSPDSPMELFF
TRBV30	TRBJ2-1	15	CAWSVDGPRMGEQFF
TRBV4-2	TRBJ1-2	15	CASSPSGTANYGYTF
TRBV20-1	TRBJ1-4	15	CSASPGVLTNEKLFF
TRBV7-8	TRBJ2-3	13	CASSLAGLAAQYF